Included here is one T cell receptor beta chain sequence, with context. Its antigen is not known. Primers: 60 Vbeta forward and 13 Jbeta reverse. Sequencing used immunoSEQ multiplex PCR; TCRdb keeps in-frame clones, though not all of them. This table has 250,000 to 350,000 clones, just over 85% appearing once. The data originate from a study of cytomegalovirus exposure and HLA in healthy donors. Germline-derived CDR1 and CDR2 are LGHNA and YNFKEQ. Trimming shortened V by 1 base and J by 5 bases, and 14 bases separated the two germline ends. The CDR3 sequence is 15 residues long. Whole-study results and caveats: Trimming of TCR beta V- and J-genes showed a link, identified in a later analysis, to a missense DCLRE1C variant.

The specimen sequenced was PBMCs. The sequence came from a man aged 35 to 55 in good health and CMV-seropositive. The chain couples TRBV4-2 to TRBJ2-5; a possible D gene is TRBD1 (6 bases). The CDR3 is CASSQAGEEAETQYF. The CDR3, as DNA: TGTGCCAGCAGCCAAGCAGGGGAAGAAGCCGAGACCCAGTACTTC.